The sequence of this T cell receptor beta chain was determined in a study of shared clonotypes between healthy human individuals. Generated by immunoSEQ multiplex PCR, the TCRdb table keeps only in-frame clones and is missing some. The profile shows about 2,500,000 clones, roughly nine tenths of them singletons. CDR1 is MNHNS and CDR2 is SASEGT in the germline V gene. CDR3 length: 14 residues. Between the trimmed V and J ends, which lost 4 bases and 8 bases, there was a span of 14 bases. Sequencing was performed on naive CD4+ T cells sorted from blood. Subset defined: CD45RA+ positively selected. This sequence originates from a man aged 18 to 35 in good health. The genes are TRBV6-1 and TRBJ1-4, with unresolved D. DNA of the CDR3: TGTGCCAGCAGTGGAGGGAGTTTTCGGGAAAAACTGTTTTTT. Protein sequence: CASSGGSFREKLFF.